This T cell receptor beta chain came from a study of T cell responses to AZD1222 COVID-19 vaccine (dated by TCRdb to the early 2020s). Looking at the study overall: Because spike-specific TCR depth and breadth did not differ between the two schedules, AZD1222 recipients who got a second dose at roughly 4 weeks were pooled with those who got a second dose at roughly 12 weeks. A total of 233 trial participants underwent TCR sequencing, of whom some 200 had received two doses of AZD1222 and around 25 had received two doses of the MenACWY control vaccine. Trial participants were enrolled by age into subgroups of 18-55, 56-69 and 70-plus years, and approximately 150, 30 and 60 TCR-sequenced participants, respectively, were included in these subgroups.

About this clone: Its antigen is still unknown. Base qualities are missing; no much larger clone stands one base away.

The CDR3 regions of human TCRbeta chains were analyzed by immunosequencing. In the authors' own workflow: TCRs in the repertoires were compared against a reference library of SARS-CoV-2-specific TCRs that had been generated with the MIRA antigen-specificity platform. Breadth was defined as the fraction of unique TCRs that were SARS-CoV-2-associated. Depth was defined as the fraction of total T cells that were SARS-CoV-2-associated. Using the MIRA data, every spike-specific TCR was mapped to the spike region that the TCR reacted to and assigned to either a CD4 or a CD8 class. Log10-transformed breadth and depth values were compared by one-way ANOVA with Sidak's multiple comparisons tests. What TCRdb holds here is the immuneACCESS table cut down to in-frame rearrangements. Part of the clones is not present; checked against another copy, under half of the missing clones reflect an unresolved V gene, and the others are unexplained. V and J calls plus clone size are reproduced from that table; the DNA served to infer D and trimming. A total of some 71,000 clones appear in this sample, around 84% of them only once. The biggest ten clones account for 9.8% of the sample.

Including cysteine and phenylalanine, the CDR3 has 14 amino acids. The sequence is cut down to CDR3 DNA, 42 bases in frame from base 1. V loses 1 base at its end and J loses 7 bases; junction bases beyond the gene matches: 6. Sequences LGHDT (CDR1) and YNNKEL (CDR2) are obtained from the germline V gene (reference sequence). What the research found in general, with its limitations: Vaccine-associated CD4 TCRs spanned the whole spike protein, with dominant responses in regions 160-218 and 743-854. A significant rise in spike-specific TCR breadth and depth was observed after two AZD1222 doses relative to day 0 and relative to MenACWY recipients. The 56-69-year group was small, and its depth increase did not reach significance, likely because of low power. Reportedly, close to half of the unique spike-specific TCRs recognized epitopes lying outside the regions that are mutated in the B.1.351 and B.1.1.7 variants. Participants were mostly white British, with more females than males. The authors suggested clonal diversity may have been underestimated. Conclusions about previously exposed vaccinees are limited because only six or seven AZD1222 recipients were SARS-CoV-2 seropositive at baseline. Because no day 14 peak-response samples were available, repertoires were characterized only after the peak T cell response.

The time point label of this sample denotes: baseline before first vaccination. Vaccinee samples were obtained from the UK trials COV001 and COV002, which included a single-blind randomized controlled phase 2/3 trial of AZD1222 (ChAdOx1 nCoV-19) in healthy adults. Trial participant PBMC samples were collected at day 0 and day 28 after the second dose for TCRbeta chain sequencing. The chain is assembled from TRBV3-1 (or the pseudogene TRBV3-2) and TRBJ2-5; the central 7 bases match TRBD1. The TCR originated in an adult in good health. Sequenced material: peripheral blood, taken on day 0 of AZD1222 vaccination. The DNA sequence follows: TGTGCCAGCAGCCAAGGGGTCTACAGGGGGACCCAGTACTTC. Translated, it reads CASSQGVYRGTQYF.